These 8 T cell receptor beta chains share one sample of origin, sequenced in a study of regulatory T cells in long-lasting Graves disease. Time point here: persistent/refractory GD, antithyroid drugs over 5 years with positive TRAb. Following extraction of RNA from PBMCs, that RNA was used to make the TCR library. TCR beta libraries were built with iRepertoire HTBI primers and Arm-PCR of CDR3 regions. TCRdb analysed the multiplex PCR reads with MiXCR anew, one entry per CDR3 protein. Here the sample spans fewer than 400,000 distinct CDR3 sequences, around 19% being singletons. Specimen: peripheral blood mononuclear cells (PBMCs), collected when the disease was refractory, from a patient treated with antithyroid drugs. These receptors came from a female donor with Graves disease.

This clonotype was observed at least ten times. V usage is TRBV20-1 and J usage is TRBJ2-7; no firm D call. The germline CDR1 and CDR2 sequences are DFQATT and SNEGSKA (reference sequence). There are 11 residues in the CDR3. V dropped 1 base and J dropped 3 bases, with 4 bases sitting between them. CDR3 amino acids: CSARVGYEQYF. CDR3 nucleotide sequence: TGCAGTGCTAGAGTGGGCTACGAGCAGTACTTC.

Many counts were recorded for this clonotype. The genes are TRBV6-1 and TRBJ1-6; D remains unclear. The V gene lost 6 bases and the J gene lost 4 bases, with 16 bases spanning the gap. There are 16 residues in the CDR3. Germline CDR1 and CDR2: MNHNS and SASEGT. The CDR3 DNA is TGTGCCAGCAGACAGAACCGAGTGACTTATAATTCACCCCTCCACTTT. Protein: CASRQNRVTYNSPLHF.

Remarks on this clonotype: It may be a read error: a sequence one base away is much more abundant. CDR3 DNA: TGTGTCAGCAGGTGGGGAATCCAAGAGACCCAGTACTTC. Protein product: CVSRWGIQETQYF. The chain recombines TRBV11-2 with TRBJ2-5, with unresolved D. The CDR3 runs to 13 residues. The germline gives CDR1 SGHAT, CDR2 FQNNGV.

The table lists this clonotype with many counts. The chain is built from TRBV28 and TRBJ2-7; tentatively, D is TRBD2 (6 bases). CDR1 is MDHEN, CDR2 SYDVKM, per germline. V was cut by 6 bases and J by 0 bases, with 12 bases left in between. The CDR3 extends over 14 amino acids. The CDR3 protein is CASRPPSASYEQYF. The CDR3 DNA reads TGTGCCAGCAGACCTCCTAGCGCCTCCTACGAGCAGTACTTC.

This clonotype was observed at least ten times. The CDR3 DNA reads TGTGCCAGCAGCCCCAAACCAACAGGGGACACCTACGAGCAGTACTTC. This translates into CASSPKPTGDTYEQYF. The chain recombines TRBV25-1 with TRBJ2-7; 7 positions agree with TRBD1. The CDR3 extends over 16 amino acids. Germline V gene lookup returns CDR1 MGHDK and CDR2 SYGVNS. J lost 2 bases, V lost 6 bases, and 13 bases had no gene match.

This clonotype has just a few counts. The chain carries TRBV5-1 and TRBJ1-1; the D gene is possibly TRBD1 (5 bases). The CDR3 covers 14 residues. Trimming took off 2 bases at V and 5 bases at J, with 13 bases between the two ends. Germline V gene data show CDR1 as SGHRS and CDR2 as YFSETQ. Here the CDR3 reads CASSFEGSRTEAFF. DNA for the CDR3: TGCGCCAGCAGCTTTGAGGGGTCGAGGACTGAAGCTTTCTTT.

For the CDR3, the DNA is TGTGCCAGCAGTCCCCGGGCTAGCGGGAGGGCCGAGAACGAGCAGTACTTC. Translation: CASSPRASGRAENEQYF. The chain joins TRBV12-3 or TRBV12-4 to TRBJ2-7; 12 nucleotides match TRBD2. This CDR3 is built from 17 residues. V was clipped by 5 bases and J by 5 bases; unmatched bases: 13.

This clonotype was counted only a few times. The CDR3 reads CASSDRQGEKLFF. In nucleotides, the CDR3 is TGTGCCAGCAGCGATCGACAGGGAGAAAAACTGTTTTTT. The chain couples TRBV9 to TRBJ1-4; 7 bases fit TRBD1. The V gene end was trimmed by 3 bases and the J gene end by 8 bases; junction bases not matched to a gene: 4. The CDR3 length is 13 residues. Germline assignment: CDR1 SGDLS and CDR2 YYNGEE. The complete variable domain, with remaining parts taken from reference TRBV9 and TRBJ1-4, reads DSGVTQTPKHLITATGQRVTLRCSPRSGDLSVYWYQQSLDQGLQFLIQYYNGEERAKGNILERFSAQQFPDLHSELNLSSLELGDSALYFCASSDRQGEKLFFGSGTQLSVL.